What follows are 29 T cell receptor beta chains derived from one specimen sequenced in a study of blood T cell repertoires in COVID-19. TCRdb's table, derived via immunoSEQ multiplex PCR, lists solely in-frame clones and lacks some. Among approximately 210,000 clones, 92% were seen once, and the ten largest hold 1% to 1.5%. Material for sequencing was peripheral blood. The source of these receptors is a man aged 25-45 years with acute or convalescent COVID-19.

This clone was seen only a few times. The chain carries TRBV14 and TRBJ1-1; D not resolved. Trimming took off 0 bases at V and 1 base at J, with 3 bases between the two ends. CDR3 length equals 13 residues. Germline CDR1 SGHDN, CDR2 FVKESK. The CDR3 bases are TGTGCCAGCAGCCAAGATCAGAACACTGAAGCTTTCTTT. As protein: CASSQDQNTEAFF. Using reference TRBV14 and TRBJ1-1 for the parts outside the CDR3, the full variable domain is EAGVTQFPSHSVIEKGQTVTLRCDPISGHDNLYWYRRVMGKEIKFLLHFVKESKQDESGMPNNRFLAERTGGTYSTLKVQPAELEDSGVYFCASSQDQNTEAFFGQGTRLTVV.

The chain couples TRBV11-2 to TRBJ1-1; TRBD1 is a possible D gene (6 bases). Germline lookup yields CDR1 SGHAT and CDR2 FQNNGV. The CDR3 is 13 amino acids. V dropped 0 bases and J dropped 11 bases, with 13 bases sitting between them. The CDR3 protein is CASSLDRGARAFF. The CDR3 nucleotides are TGTGCCAGCAGCTTAGATCGGGGGGCGCGGGCTTTCTTT.

The V and J genes are TRBV5-1 and TRBJ2-7, with D maybe TRBD1 (5 bases). Germline V CDR1 and CDR2: SGHRS, YFSETQ. V was cut by 3 bases and J by 3 bases, with 7 bases left in between. The CDR3 has 12 residues. The DNA of the CDR3 is TGCGCCAGCAGCTACGACAGCTACGAGCAGTACTTC. Translated: CASSYDSYEQYF. The full variable domain, completed using reference TRBV5-1 and TRBJ2-7, is KAGVTQTPRYLIKTRGQQVTLSCSPISGHRSVSWYQQTPGQGLQFLFEYFSETQRNKGNFPGRFSGRQFSNSRSEMNVSTLELGDSALYLCASSYDSYEQYFGPGTRLTVT.

Written as DNA, the CDR3 is TGTGCCAGCAGCGCGACCTGGGAGCGGAGTAATTACGAGCAGTACTTC. It translates to CASSATWERSNYEQYF. The gene calls are TRBV5-4 and TRBJ2-7; D is possibly TRBD2 (5 bases). V dropped 4 bases and J dropped 4 bases, with 21 bases sitting between them. The CDR3 has 16 amino acids. Germline lookup yields CDR1 SGHNT and CDR2 YYREEE (reference sequence).

The V gene is TRBV20-1, the J gene TRBJ2-7; 7 bases line up with TRBD1. V shed 8 bases, J shed 7 bases, and the junction held 8 bases outside the gene matches. The CDR3 spans 11 residues. From germline, CDR1 is DFQATT and CDR2 SNEGSKA (reference sequence). DNA for the CDR3: TGCAGTACCACAGGGGTAGGAGAGCAGTACTTC. It yields the protein CSTTGVGEQYF.

In regard to this clone: The sample contains more than one DNA sequence encoding this CDR3. V usage is TRBV9 and J usage is TRBJ2-2; TRBD1 is a possible D gene (5 bases). Trimming took off 3 bases at V and 1 base at J, with 7 bases between the two ends. From germline, CDR1 is SGDLS and CDR2 YYNGEE. The CDR3 totals 14 residues. The CDR3 is CASSATVNTGELFF. CDR3 sequence (DNA): TGTGCCAGCAGCGCGACAGTGAACACCGGGGAGCTGTTTTTT.

The V and J genes are TRBV3-1 (or the pseudogene TRBV3-2) and TRBJ1-3; tentatively, D is TRBD1 (5 bases). Germline CDR1 LGHDT, CDR2 YNNKEL (reference sequence). The CDR3 sequence is 15 residues long. Trimming shortened V by 1 base and J by 1 base, and 8 bases separated the two germline ends. The CDR3 sequence is CASSQGGVSGNTIYF. The CDR3 DNA reads TGTGCCAGCAGCCAAGGGGGCGTATCTGGAAACACCATATATTTT.

This clone was recorded only once. The chain carries TRBV28 and TRBJ1-2, with a tentative D call TRBD1 (5 bases). This CDR3 region has 13 residues. Trimming took 5 bases from V and 4 from J, leaving 11 bases between them. Germline assignment: CDR1 MDHEN and CDR2 SYDVKM. Written as DNA, the CDR3 is TGTGCCAGCAGTGGAGGGGTTCTCTATGGCTACACCTTC. Translation gives CASSGGVLYGYTF.

This clone was detected once. V gene TRBV3-1 (or the pseudogene TRBV3-2) combines with J gene TRBJ2-5; 12 bases map to TRBD2. Germline V gene lookup returns CDR1 LGHDT and CDR2 YNNKEL (reference sequence). The CDR3 contains 17 residues. V gave up 2 bases and J gave up 2 bases; unmatched junction bases: 6. CDR3 bases: TGTGCCAGCAGCCAAAGATCTAGCGGGAGGGGGCAAGAGACCCAGTACTTC. Translating gives CASSQRSSGRGQETQYF.

The V and J genes are TRBV4-2 and TRBJ2-1; 15 nucleotides line up with TRBD2. In germline, CDR1 is LGHNA, CDR2 YNFKEQ. CDR3 length equals 16 residues. The V gene end was trimmed by 4 bases and the J gene end by 5 bases; junction bases not matched to a gene: 3. The CDR3 reads CASSRGLAGGDNEQFF. The DNA for the CDR3 is TGTGCCAGCAGCCGCGGACTAGCGGGAGGGGACAATGAGCAGTTCTTC.

This chain links TRBV19 with TRBJ2-3, with D perhaps matching TRBD1 (6 bases). The CDR3 length is 12 residues. Germline V gene data show CDR1 as LNHDA and CDR2 as SQIVND (reference sequence). The germline V and J ends were trimmed by 7 bases and 4 bases, with 9 bases remaining between them. CDR3 protein: CASIYRADTQYF. The CDR3 DNA is TGTGCCAGTATTTACAGGGCAGATACGCAGTATTTT.

The CDR3 loop reads CAWSVSRTFDTQYF. CDR3 coding DNA: TGTGCCTGGAGTGTATCTAGAACGTTCGATACGCAGTATTTT. The V gene is TRBV30, the J gene TRBJ2-3, with D hard to call. The V end was cut by 0 bases, the J end by 6 bases, with 13 bases between. CDR3 length equals 14 residues. The germline V gene encodes CDR1 GTSNPN and CDR2 SVGIG (reference sequence). The variable domain in full, completed from reference TRBV30 and TRBJ2-3, reads SQTIHQWPATLVQPVGSPLSLECTVEGTSNPNLYWYRQAAGRGLQLLFYSVGIGQISSEVPQNLSASRPQDRQFILSSKKLLLSDSGFYLCAWSVSRTFDTQYFGPGTRLTVL.

With regard to this clone: Different DNA sequences within this sample yield the same CDR3. The chain combines TRBV20-1 with TRBJ2-7, with a weak D call TRBD2 (5 bases). In germline, CDR1 is DFQATT, CDR2 SNEGSKA (reference sequence). The length of the CDR3 is 11 residues. V lost 6 bases, J lost 5 bases, and 11 bases lay in between. CDR3 in DNA: TGCAGTGCGACAAGCGGCCACGAGCAGTACTTC. The encoded protein is CSATSGHEQYF.

The rearrangement joins TRBV28 to TRBJ2-1; TRBD1 is a possible D gene (6 bases). This CDR3 is 12 amino acids long. The germline gives CDR1 MDHEN, CDR2 SYDVKM. The germline V and J ends were trimmed by 1 base and 12 bases, with 10 bases remaining between them. The CDR3 loop is CASSLLQGRQFF. In nucleotides, the CDR3 is TGTGCCAGCAGTTTATTACAGGGAAGGCAGTTCTTC.

V and J are TRBV4-1 and TRBJ2-5; 8 nucleotides align to TRBD1. The germline gives CDR1 MGHRA, CDR2 YSYEKL. The CDR3 extends over 15 amino acids. Germline trimming cut 5 bases from V and 5 bases from J; bases unmatched to any gene: 10. The CDR3 loop reads CASSSRTGLGETQYF. The CDR3 bases are TGCGCCAGCAGCTCACGGACAGGGCTTGGGGAGACCCAGTACTTC.

This clone has just a few counts. This chain uses TRBV7-8 with TRBJ1-2, with D possibly matching TRBD1 (5 bases). CDR1 SGHVS and CDR2 FQNEAQ come from the germline V gene. This CDR3 has 14 residues. The V end was cut by 5 bases, the J end by 3 bases, with 13 bases between. CDR3 bases: TGTGCCAGCAGCGCTCAGGGTCTTGACTATGGCTACACCTTC. Protein: CASSAQGLDYGYTF.

V gene TRBV6-2 or TRBV6-3 combines with J gene TRBJ2-3; D is possibly TRBD2 (5 bases). Trimming removed 1 base from V and 1 base from J, with 9 bases in between. CDR3 length equals 15 residues. Looked up from germline, CDR1 is MNHEY and CDR2 is SVGEGT. In nucleotides, the CDR3 is TGTGCCAGCAGTTACTTAACTAGACGCACAGATACGCAGTATTTT. Translated, it gives CASSYLTRRTDTQYF.

The chain links TRBV24-1 to TRBJ2-3; TRBD1 agrees at 8 bases. This CDR3 is built from 16 residues. Germline V CDR1 and CDR2: KGHDR, SFDVKD. V lost 4 bases to trimming and J lost 3 bases; unmatched junction nucleotides: 8. CDR3 coding DNA: TGTGCCACCAGTGACATCACCCGGACAGGGACAGATACGCAGTATTTT. Translated, it gives CATSDITRTGTDTQYF.

The V call is TRBV13, the J call TRBJ2-3; 7 bases map to TRBD2. Trimming removed 6 bases from V and 4 bases from J; junction bases left unmatched: 13. This CDR3 has 16 amino acids. Germline V lookup: CDR1 PRHDT, CDR2 FYEKMQ (reference sequence). The CDR3 nucleotides read TGTGCCAGCAGGGTTGGGCGGCGGGAGATCGCAGATACGCAGTATTTT. This translates into CASRVGRREIADTQYF. Full variable domain (missing parts from reference TRBV13 and TRBJ2-3): AAGVIQSPRHLIKEKRETATLKCYPIPRHDTVYWYQQGPGQDPQFLISFYEKMQSDKGSIPDRFSAQQFSDYHSELNMSSLELGDSALYFCASRVGRREIADTQYFGPGTRLTVL.

This chain uses TRBV19 with TRBJ1-2, with D possibly TRBD1 on 5 matching bases. This CDR3 has 12 amino acids. V shed 4 bases and J shed 7 bases, with 10 bases lying between them. CDR1 and CDR2 from the germline V gene are LNHDA and SQIVND (reference sequence). This chain's CDR3 is CASSTGLVGYTF. As DNA, the CDR3 is TGTGCCAGTAGTACGGGACTGGTTGGCTACACCTTC.

The V gene is TRBV28, the J gene TRBJ1-5; a weak D match, TRBD1 (6 bases). Germline CDR1 reads MDHEN; CDR2 reads SYDVKM. The ends were cut back, 6 bases at V and 4 bases at J, with 13 bases in the middle. This CDR3 is built from 14 residues. In DNA form, the CDR3 reads TGTGCCAGCAGCTGGGGGCAGAGTAATCAGCCCCAGCATTTT. Protein product: CASSWGQSNQPQHF.

The chain combines TRBV19 with TRBJ1-1, with D possibly TRBD1 on 5 matching bases. This CDR3 comprises 13 residues. V was clipped by 4 bases and J by 5 bases, with 11 bases between them. The germline CDR1 and CDR2 sequences are LNHDA and SQIVND (reference sequence). This CDR3 reads CASSTTRGTEAFF. Here the CDR3 DNA reads TGTGCCAGTAGTACCACCCGGGGGACTGAAGCTTTCTTT.

The chain links TRBV28 to TRBJ2-3, with 8 bases matching TRBD2. The CDR3 consists of 15 residues. CDR1 is MDHEN, CDR2 SYDVKM, per germline. V was clipped by 3 bases and J by 2 bases; unmatched bases: 4. CDR3 protein: CASSFRREVTDTQYF. The CDR3 DNA is TGTGCCAGCAGTTTTAGGCGGGAGGTCACAGATACGCAGTATTTT.

As to this clone: The identical CDR3 is also encoded by other nucleotide sequences in the sample. The chain has TRBV19 and TRBJ2-7; 9 nucleotides match TRBD1. CDR1 LNHDA and CDR2 SQIVND come from the germline V gene (reference sequence). This CDR3 comprises 14 residues. The J segment lost 3 bases and the V segment lost 5 bases, leaving 5 bases of the junction unmatched. The CDR3 protein is CASSLWDRDYEQYF. In DNA, the CDR3 is TGTGCCAGTAGTTTATGGGACAGGGACTACGAGCAGTACTTC.

V and J are TRBV5-1 and TRBJ1-1; the D is unclear. The CDR3 contains 14 residues. V was trimmed by 1 base and J by 3 bases, leaving 10 bases between them. Germline V gives CDR1 SGHRS, CDR2 YFSETQ. DNA for the CDR3: TGCGCCAGCAGCTTGTTCGGGTTGTACACTGAAGCTTTCTTT. Its protein is CASSLFGLYTEAFF.

The chain joins TRBV9 to TRBJ1-6; no firm D call. The germline gives CDR1 SGDLS, CDR2 YYNGEE. The V end was cut by 0 bases, the J end by 3 bases, with 7 bases between. The CDR3 totals 15 residues. CDR3 DNA sequence: TGTGCCAGCAGCGTAGCAACAGACTATAATTCACCCCTCCACTTT. Translating gives CASSVATDYNSPLHF.

As DNA, the CDR3 is TGTGCCAGCAGCCAAGATACGGTTCGCGGGAGGAACACCGGGGAGCTGTTTTTT. This gives the protein CASSQDTVRGRNTGELFF. V is TRBV14 and J is TRBJ2-2; 7 bases match TRBD2. Unmatched junction bases numbered 8, after V lost 0 bases and J lost 1 base. The length of the CDR3 is 18 residues. The germline CDR1 and CDR2 sequences are SGHDN and FVKESK.

V usage is TRBV5-8 and J usage is TRBJ2-7; 7 bases match TRBD2. With V trimmed by 2 bases and J by 6 bases, 5 bases remained unmatched. CDR1 SGHTS and CDR2 YDEGEE come from the germline V gene. This CDR3 comprises 13 residues. The CDR3 loop reads CASSFREASEQYF. CDR3 bases: TGTGCCAGCAGCTTTCGGGAGGCCTCCGAGCAGTACTTC.

The rearrangement joins TRBV30 to TRBJ1-1; TRBD1 is a possible D gene (5 bases). Per germline, CDR1 GTSNPN and CDR2 SVGIG (reference sequence). Trimming removed 0 bases from V and 1 base from J, with 12 bases in between. The CDR3 has 15 amino acids. Written as DNA, the CDR3 is TGTGCCTGGAGTGTAAGGGGCAGACAGAACACTGAAGCTTTCTTT. This gives the protein CAWSVRGRQNTEAFF. Combining the CDR3 with reference TRBV30 and TRBJ1-1 gives the whole variable domain SQTIHQWPATLVQPVGSPLSLECTVEGTSNPNLYWYRQAAGRGLQLLFYSVGIGQISSEVPQNLSASRPQDRQFILSSKKLLLSDSGFYLCAWSVRGRQNTEAFFGQGTRLTVV.